These T cell receptor beta chains were read from a single sample in a study of blood T cell repertoires in COVID-19. Data came from immunoSEQ multiplex PCR; TCRdb stores just in-frame clones and leaves some out. The repertoire has some 390,000 clones, just under 90% of them found once; the top ten carry approximately 1.5%. The sample consisted of PBMCs or T cells enriched from blood (not recorded which). These receptor sequences come from a woman aged 25 to 39 who had recovered from COVID-19. The CDR3 runs from the conserved cysteine through the conserved F or W. The D gene is left open where the match is weak. Size values are once, few and many counts, or a class for expanded clones, and some rows have none.

TRBJ1-3 | . | . | TRBV2 | CASSEDGLSGNTIYF | TGTGCCAGCAGTGAAGATGGCCTCTCTGGAAACACCATATATTTT
TRBJ2-1 | TRBD1 | . | TRBV9 | CASSDPQGSSYNEQFF | TGTGCCAGCAGCGACCCACAGGGGAGCTCCTACAATGAGCAGTTCTTC
TRBJ1-5 | . | . | TRBV7-8 | CASSLDRGMGSNQPQHF | TGTGCCAGCAGCTTAGATCGGGGGATGGGAAGCAATCAGCCCCAGCATTTT
TRBJ1-1 | . | . | TRBV7-9 | CASTGVGNTEAFF | TGTGCCAGCACAGGGGTGGGGAACACTGAAGCTTTCTTT
TRBJ2-3 | TRBD2 | . | TRBV5-4 | CASSLVGLAEVYTDTQYF | TGTGCCAGCAGCTTGGTTGGGCTAGCGGAAGTCTACACAGATACGCAGTATTTT
TRBJ2-5 | TRBD1 | . | TRBV7-9 | CASRSPGGDRGTWETQYF | TGTGCCAGCAGGTCCCCTGGGGGCGACAGGGGGACGTGGGAGACCCAGTACTTC
TRBJ2-3 | . | . | TRBV11-2 | CASRLITGTDTQYF | TGTGCCAGCCGGTTAATCACAGGAACAGATACGCAGTATTTT
TRBJ1-3 | . | . | TRBV29-1 | CSVAWQGGNTIYF | TGCAGCGTTGCATGGCAGGGTGGAAACACCATATATTTT
TRBJ1-5 | TRBD1 | . | TRBV6-5 | CASSRQGSSNQPQHF | TGTGCCAGCAGTAGACAGGGTAGCAGCAATCAGCCCCAGCATTTT
TRBJ2-1 | . | . | TRBV6-1 | CASSEALIRREQFF | TGTGCCAGCAGTGAAGCGCTAATACGCCGCGAGCAGTTCTTC
TRBJ2-7 | . | . | TRBV6-5 | CASSRFYEQYF | TGTGCCAGCAGTCGTTTTTACGAGCAGTACTTC
TRBJ1-2 | TRBD1 | once | TRBV6-5 | CASSLDRGVGGYTF | TGTGCCAGCAGCCTTGACAGGGGGGTGGGTGGCTACACCTTC
TRBJ2-7 | TRBD1 | once | TRBV6-5 | CASSYGGQPNFYEQYF | TGTGCCAGCAGTTACGGGGGACAGCCCAACTTTTACGAGCAGTACTTC
TRBJ2-7 | . | . | TRBV28 | CASSLRGYEQYF | TGTGCCAGCAGTTTAAGAGGGTACGAGCAGTACTTC
TRBJ1-5 | . | . | TRBV6-1 | CASSEYGSNQPQHF | TGTGCCAGCAGTGAATACGGGAGCAATCAGCCCCAGCATTTT
TRBJ2-2 | . | . | TRBV24-1 | CATTSGQTNTGELFF | TGTGCCACCACTTCCGGACAGACCAACACCGGGGAGCTGTTTTTT
TRBJ2-2 | TRBD1 | . | TRBV5-4 | CASSSLEGAAGELFF | TGTGCCAGCAGCTCGTTAGAGGGGGCAGCCGGGGAGCTGTTTTTT
TRBJ2-5 | . | . | TRBV7-7 | CASSLGGTRQETQYF | TGTGCTAGCAGCTTAGGCGGGACCCGTCAGGAGACCCAGTACTTC
TRBJ1-4 | TRBD1 | . | TRBV25-1 | CASYGQGTSEKLFF | TGTGCCAGCTATGGACAGGGTACATCTGAAAAACTGTTTTTT
TRBJ2-5 | TRBD2 | once | TRBV7-2 | CASSSERGETQYF | TGTGCCAGCAGCTCGGAGCGGGGAGAGACCCAGTACTTC
TRBJ2-1 | TRBD2 | few | TRBV24-1 | CATKGTSNNEQFF | TGTGCCACCAAAGGGACTAGCAACAATGAGCAGTTCTTC
TRBJ2-2 | . | . | TRBV7-6 | CASSFGGELFF | TGTGCCAGCAGCTTCGGCGGGGAGCTGTTTTTT
TRBJ2-2 | . | . | TRBV7-2 | CASSLVAQNTGELFF | TGTGCCAGCAGCTTAGTGGCCCAGAACACCGGGGAGCTGTTTTTT
TRBJ1-5 | . | . | TRBV7-2 | CASSLTGYQPQHF | TGTGCCAGCAGCTTAACAGGCTATCAGCCCCAGCATTTT
TRBJ1-2 | . | . | TRBV5-1 | CASRPDRNYGYTF | TGCGCCAGCAGACCTGACAGGAACTATGGCTACACCTTC
TRBJ1-5 | . | . | TRBV2 | CASSDPGTTNQPQHF | TGTGCCAGCAGTGACCCCGGGACAACCAATCAGCCCCAGCATTTT
TRBJ1-2 | TRBD1 | . | TRBV5-1 | CASRFPGQGADGYTF | TGCGCCAGCAGATTCCCGGGACAGGGGGCGGATGGCTACACCTTC
TRBJ2-5 | . | . | TRBV9 | CASSPTSSGQETQYF | TGTGCCAGCAGTCCCACATCGTCCGGGCAAGAGACCCAGTACTTC